This entry is about one T cell receptor (beta chain). No cognate antigen has been identified for it. No base quality information exists; no much larger clone differs at one position. Looking up the germline V gene yields CDR1 SGHAT and CDR2 FQNNGV. The junction carries 10 bases between V and J, which are trimmed by 1 base and 0 bases respectively. The CDR3 has 16 amino acids, counting the end cysteine and phenylalanine. The DNA shown is the 48-base CDR3, in frame from base 1. TCR CDR3 regions were amplified from genomic DNA by multiplex PCR using the deep immunoSEQ assay. Extracted genomic DNA from each cell subset was distributed evenly across all wells of several immunoSEQ 96-well plates, and each plate was treated as a replicate. For sorted subsets, each replicate PCR was loaded with 200 ng genomic DNA, equivalent to 25,000 to 35,000 T cell genomes. Purified libraries were measured with a Qubit 3.0 fluorometer, size-checked on a Bioanalyzer 2100, and measured again with the KAPA Library Quantification kit. Every immunoSEQ 96-well plate was sequenced on a separate single-read 150-cycle Illumina NextSeq 550 flow cell. The source study handled its data this way. Because the immunoSEQ output held only junctional sequences and lacked quality scores, the filtering could not match the filtering applied to full-length reads. To assign V/J genes and CDR3, sequences were annotated against IMGT germline references using PyIR, a Python wrapper for IgBLAST v1.9. Any read was removed if the V/J assignment was weak (E-value above 1e-6), the CDR3 was missing, or the read contained stop codons, out-of-frame junctions, or ambiguous translated residues. V3J clonotypes were defined as sequences sharing an identical inferred V gene, J gene, and CDR3 amino acid sequence. Percentage overlap between repertoires was computed as shared unique clonotypes divided by the size of the smaller repertoire. Three approaches were used to assess repertoire richness: RTK rarefaction, the Chao1 estimator, and Recon v2.1 estimates of unobserved clonotypes. Generation probabilities were computed with OLGA for all TCRbeta clonotypes obtained by the gDNA method from a handful of donors. The immuneACCESS repertoire file appears here via TCRdb, limited to in-frame rearrangements. These files lack a portion of the clones; in checked studies, under half of the deficit traces to unresolved V genes, and the cause of the others is not known. V and J calls and clone size are given by that table; D and trimming were obtained from the DNA. Present in this sample are around 1,900,000 clones, roughly 93% of which were seen just once. The leading ten clones occupy about 1.7% of the sample.

For the CD8 naive samples, CD45RO-negative cells were positively selected for CCR7, yielding a CD45RA+CCR7+ population from which TemRA cells were excluded. Healthy HIV-negative adults with no recently reported acute infections or vaccinations were included as donors. All donors were Caucasian adults living in Nashville, Tennessee, USA. Blood was obtained by leukapheresis, after which PBMCs were separated by Ficoll-Histopaque density gradient centrifugation and cryopreserved in liquid nitrogen vapor phase. Purity and quantity of every magnetically sorted T cell population were checked by analytical flow cytometry. From each sorted fraction, genomic DNA was isolated and quantified by UV absorbance on a Nanodrop 2000c. This sample was included in a study of shared clonotypes between healthy human individuals (dated by TCRdb to the early 2020s). Regarding the complete study: The cohort comprised a couple of women and a few men aged 18 to 49 years. Different laboratories and diverse techniques were used to prepare libraries and sequence TCR repertoires, to increase sequencing depth and limit assay-specific biases. Blood TCR repertoires of about 5 healthy adults were deeply sequenced to estimate repertoire size and the extent of clonotype sharing between individuals. Per donor, leukapheresis produced somewhere between about 0.85 and 10 billion PBMCs. For each donor, CD4 naive and CD4 memory were each given three plates, CD8 naive was given two plates, and CD8 memory was given one plate.

Findings and caveats that apply to the study as a whole: Pairwise subsampling indicated that sequencing depth was expected to affect the degree of clonotype sharing among donors. Sharing across a few donors was observed for about 5% of naive CD4, 3% to 3.5% of naive CD8, 2% to 2.5% of memory CD4, and roughly 0.4% of memory CD8 clonotypes. Sampling was restricted to blood, and TCR repertoires in tissues likely differ from the TCR repertoires found in blood. Because the study included a small number of donors, the genetic and exposure-history diversity represented was limited. Compared with non-shared clonotypes, the clonotypes found in all four sorted-subset donors had higher generation probabilities. Incomplete sequencing was indicated by rarefaction of sorted-subset datasets, despite the large sequencing depth. Naive subsets generally had larger estimated clonotype richness than memory subsets did.

This receptor was identified in a man aged 18 to 29 in good health. Some clones in this sample may be carry-over from other donors' samples. Sequencing was carried out using naive CD8+ T cells from PBMCs. In light of the paper, this sample's cell subset or site label describes: CD45RA+CCR7+. The V gene is TRBV11-2 and the J gene is TRBJ1-3, with no confident D gene call. The CDR3 protein is CASSLGPLSSGNTIYF. At the DNA level, the sequence is TGTGCCAGCAGCTTAGGGCCGTTGAGCTCTGGAAACACCATATATTTT.